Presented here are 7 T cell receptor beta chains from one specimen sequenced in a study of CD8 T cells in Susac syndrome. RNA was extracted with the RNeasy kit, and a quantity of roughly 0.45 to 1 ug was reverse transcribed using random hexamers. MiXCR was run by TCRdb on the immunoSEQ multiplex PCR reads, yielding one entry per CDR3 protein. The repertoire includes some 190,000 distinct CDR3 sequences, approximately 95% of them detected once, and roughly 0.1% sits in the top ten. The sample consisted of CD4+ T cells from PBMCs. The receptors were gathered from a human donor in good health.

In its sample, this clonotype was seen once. CDR3 residues: CSAEGLAGRNEQFF. CDR3 nucleotide sequence: TGCAGTGCGGAGGGACTAGCGGGCCGCAATGAGCAGTTCTTC. The chain couples TRBV20-1 to TRBJ2-1, with 12 bases lining up with TRBD2. This CDR3 spans 14 amino acids. The germline V gene encodes CDR1 DFQATT and CDR2 SNEGSKA (reference sequence). J gave up 6 bases and V 6 bases, and 6 bases lay outside the gene matches.

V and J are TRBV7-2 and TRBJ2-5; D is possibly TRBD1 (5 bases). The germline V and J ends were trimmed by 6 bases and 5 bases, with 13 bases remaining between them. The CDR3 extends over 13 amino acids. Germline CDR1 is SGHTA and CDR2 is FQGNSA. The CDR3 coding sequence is TGTGCCAGCAGAGGGCAGGCAGGGGAGACCCAGTACTTC. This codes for CASRGQAGETQYF. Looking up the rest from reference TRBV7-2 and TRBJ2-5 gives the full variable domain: GAGVSQSPSNKVTEKGKDVELRCDPISGHTALYWYRQSLGQGLEFLIYFQGNSAPDKSGLPSDRFSAERTGGSVSTLTIQRTQQEDSAVYLCASRGQAGETQYFGPGTRLLVL.

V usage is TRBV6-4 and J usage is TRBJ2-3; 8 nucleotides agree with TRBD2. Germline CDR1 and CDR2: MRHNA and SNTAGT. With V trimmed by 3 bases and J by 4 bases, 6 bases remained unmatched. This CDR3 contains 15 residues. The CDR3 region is CASSEDSGAADTQYF. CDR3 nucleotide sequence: TGTGCCAGCAGTGAAGATAGCGGGGCGGCAGATACGCAGTATTTT.

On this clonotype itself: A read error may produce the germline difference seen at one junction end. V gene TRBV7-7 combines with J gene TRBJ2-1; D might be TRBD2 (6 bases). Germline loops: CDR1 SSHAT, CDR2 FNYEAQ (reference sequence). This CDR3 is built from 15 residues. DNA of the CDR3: TGTGCTAGCAGCCCAGAGGGAGGTGCCTACAATGAGCAGTTCTTC. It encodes CASSPEGGAYNEQFF.

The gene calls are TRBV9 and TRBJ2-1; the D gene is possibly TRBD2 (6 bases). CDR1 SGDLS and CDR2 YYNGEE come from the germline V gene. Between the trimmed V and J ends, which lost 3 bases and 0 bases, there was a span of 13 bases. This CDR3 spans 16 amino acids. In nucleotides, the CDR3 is TGTGCCAGCAGCGCAAATAGCGGAGGCTCCTACAATGAGCAGTTCTTC. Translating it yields CASSANSGGSYNEQFF.

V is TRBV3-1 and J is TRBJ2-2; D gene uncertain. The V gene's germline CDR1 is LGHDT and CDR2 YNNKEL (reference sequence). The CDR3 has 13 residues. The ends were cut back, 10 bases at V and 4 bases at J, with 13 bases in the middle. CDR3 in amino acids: CATVRWSTGELFF. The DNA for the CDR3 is TGTGCCACAGTGCGGTGGAGCACCGGGGAGCTGTTTTTT.

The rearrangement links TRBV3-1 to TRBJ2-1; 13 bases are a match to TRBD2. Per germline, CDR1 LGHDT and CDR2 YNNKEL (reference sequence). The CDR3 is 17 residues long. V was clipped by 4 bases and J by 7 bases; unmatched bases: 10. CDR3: CASSLGLAGTPGNEQFF. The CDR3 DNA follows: TGTGCCAGCAGCCTGGGACTAGCGGGGACCCCTGGGAATGAGCAGTTCTTC.